Listed below are T cell receptor beta chains from one sample, sequenced in a study of Tregs in tolerant kidney transplant recipients. Profiled with immunoSEQ multiplex PCR; TCRdb holds only in-frame clones, not every one. Of some 80,000 clones in the sample, 95% to 98% are singletons; the top ten hold 0.55% to 0.6%. This specimen consisted of CD4+ T cells from blood, obtained before the transplant. These receptors were taken from a human donor who received a combined kidney and bone marrow transplant. The CDR3 runs from the conserved cysteine through the conserved F or W. The order of the fields is CDR3 protein, CDR3 DNA, D gene, J gene, V gene, clone size. A D gene is named only where the DNA matches it firmly. Only part of the rows carry a size: once, few, many, or a class if the clone is expanded.

CASSEIGGGEWAQYF | TGTGCCAGCAGTGAAATTGGAGGGGGGGAATGGGCGCAGTATTTT | - | TRBJ2-3 | TRBV6-1 | -
CASMLLGGGAETQYF | TGTGCCAGCATGCTCCTGGGGGGGGGCGCGGAGACCCAGTACTTC | - | TRBJ2-5 | TRBV5-6 | -
CASSEPGQGPGNTIYF | TGCGCCAGCAGCGAACCGGGACAGGGACCCGGAAACACCATATATTTT | TRBD1 | TRBJ1-3 | TRBV5-1 | -
CASSWNSGGATDTQYF | TGTGCCAGCAGTTGGAATAGCGGGGGGGCCACAGATACGCAGTATTTT | TRBD2 | TRBJ2-3 | TRBV6-5 | -
CASSWRGDTQYF | TGTGCCAGCAGCTGGAGGGGAGATACGCAGTATTTT | - | TRBJ2-3 | TRBV9 | -
CASSLRQGQETQYF | TGTGCCAGCAGTCTTAGACAGGGGCAAGAGACCCAGTACTTC | TRBD1 | TRBJ2-5 | TRBV6-6 | once
CASSLRSGWRLSYNEQFF | TGTGCCAGCAGCTTAAGGTCGGGGTGGCGACTCTCCTACAATGAGCAGTTCTTC | - | TRBJ2-1 | TRBV11-2 | once
CASSPHGAGGPTGELFF | TGTGCCAGCAGCCCCCATGGGGCGGGGGGTCCCACCGGGGAGCTGTTTTTT | TRBD2 | TRBJ2-2 | TRBV7-3 | once
CAVSTGDQPQHF | TGTGCCGTTTCGACGGGGGATCAGCCCCAGCATTTT | - | TRBJ1-5 | TRBV6-5 | -
CASSRTSLNNEQFF | TGTGCCAGTAGTCGGACTAGCCTAAACAATGAGCAGTTCTTC | TRBD2 | TRBJ2-1 | TRBV19 | -
CASSIWGDYTF | TGTGCCAGTAGTATTTGGGGGGACTACACCTTC | - | TRBJ1-2 | TRBV19 | once
CAYKQGGGGFDTEAFF | TGTGCCTACAAGCAGGGCGGGGGGGGGTTTGACACTGAAGCTTTCTTT | - | TRBJ1-1 | TRBV30 | -
CASSLRTSSNTDTQYF | TGCGCCAGCAGCTTGAGGACTAGCAGTAACACAGATACGCAGTATTTT | TRBD2 | TRBJ2-3 | TRBV5-1 | -
CASSTQQYRALTEAFF | TGTGCCAGCAGTACACAACAGTACAGGGCTTTAACTGAAGCTTTCTTT | - | TRBJ1-1 | TRBV27 | -
CASSQRSEKLFF | TGCGCCAGCAGCCAGCGGAGTGAAAAACTGTTTTTT | - | TRBJ1-4 | TRBV4-3 | -
CASSHPDRPSTDTQYF | TGCGCCAGCAGCCACCCGGACAGGCCATCCACAGATACGCAGTATTTT | TRBD1 | TRBJ2-3 | TRBV4-1 | -
CASSLRGLKETQYF | TGTGCCAGCAGCTTGCGGGGACTGAAAGAGACCCAGTACTTC | - | TRBJ2-5 | TRBV5-5 | -
CASSLGGISYEQYF | TGTGCCAGCAGCTTAGGCGGAATCTCCTACGAGCAGTACTTC | - | TRBJ2-7 | TRBV7-9 | -
CASSRGTGLPLAKNIQYF | TGCGCCAGCAGCCGCGGGACAGGGCTTCCTCTAGCCAAAAACATTCAGTACTTC | TRBD1 | TRBJ2-4 | TRBV4-3 | -
CASSPLREDYGYTF | TGTGCCAGCTCACCATTAAGGGAGGACTATGGCTACACCTTC | - | TRBJ1-2 | TRBV18 | -
CASISMLYYRDTGNTIYF | TGTGCCAGCATCAGTATGCTGTACTACAGGGATACTGGAAACACCATATATTTT | - | TRBJ1-3 | TRBV21-1 | -
CASSLTGFFSGNTIYF | TGCGCCAGCAGCTTGACAGGTTTTTTCTCTGGAAACACCATATATTTT | - | TRBJ1-3 | TRBV5-1 | -
CASTQEPYEQYF | TGTGCCAGCACCCAGGAACCATACGAGCAGTACTTC | - | TRBJ2-7 | TRBV28 | once
CASSIDGWLAGEFTEQYF | TGTGCCAGTAGTATAGATGGGTGGCTAGCGGGAGAGTTCACCGAGCAGTACTTC | TRBD2 | TRBJ2-7 | TRBV19 | -
CASSLRGRETQYF | TGTGCCAGCAGCCTCCGAGGGCGAGAGACCCAGTACTTC | - | TRBJ2-5 | TRBV4-2 | -
CASKRDRVEKLFF | TGTGCCAGCAAGCGGGACAGGGTTGAAAAACTGTTTTTT | TRBD1 | TRBJ1-4 | TRBV28 | -
CASSADRGLLDYGYTF | TGTGCCAGTAGTGCGGACAGGGGGCTGTTGGACTATGGCTACACCTTC | TRBD1 | TRBJ1-2 | TRBV19 | -